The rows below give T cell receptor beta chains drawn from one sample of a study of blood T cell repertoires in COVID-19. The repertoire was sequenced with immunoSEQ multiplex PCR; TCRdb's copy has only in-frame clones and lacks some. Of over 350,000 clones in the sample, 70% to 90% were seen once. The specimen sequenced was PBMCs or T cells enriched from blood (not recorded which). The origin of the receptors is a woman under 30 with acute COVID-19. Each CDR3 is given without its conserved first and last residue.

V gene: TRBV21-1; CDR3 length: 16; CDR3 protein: ASSKARGQHLSNQPQH
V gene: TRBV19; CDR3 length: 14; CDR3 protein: ASSNGPGTGKETQY
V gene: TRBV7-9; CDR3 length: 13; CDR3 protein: ASSLVRGTNEKLF
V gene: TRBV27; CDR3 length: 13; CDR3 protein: ASSYWDRTFYGYT
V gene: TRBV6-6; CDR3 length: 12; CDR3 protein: ASRRGGAEETQY
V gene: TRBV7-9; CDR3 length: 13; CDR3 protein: ASSLEGQVDQPQH
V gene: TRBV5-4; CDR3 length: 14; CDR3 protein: ASSLSYRGPNTEAF
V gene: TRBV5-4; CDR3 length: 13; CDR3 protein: ASRPQTGYLETQY
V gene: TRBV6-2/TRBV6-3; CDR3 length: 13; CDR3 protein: ASSYDKRGNTEAF
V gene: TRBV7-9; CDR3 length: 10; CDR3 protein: ASSLRYNEQF
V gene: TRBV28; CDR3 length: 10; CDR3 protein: ASRQVDYGYT
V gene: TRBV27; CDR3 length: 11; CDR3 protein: ASSPGLNQPQH
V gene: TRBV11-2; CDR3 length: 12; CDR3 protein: ASSLGASTYEQY
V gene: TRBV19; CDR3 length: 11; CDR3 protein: ASSIQGAQEQY
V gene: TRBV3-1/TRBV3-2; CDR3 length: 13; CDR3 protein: ASRPRDRENTEAF
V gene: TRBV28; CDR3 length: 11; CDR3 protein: ASRQGTEQPQH
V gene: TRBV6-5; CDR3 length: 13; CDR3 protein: ASTELTGRRSPLH
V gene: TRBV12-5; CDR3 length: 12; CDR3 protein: ASGLVKGVGELF
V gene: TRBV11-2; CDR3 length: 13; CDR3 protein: ASSLGGQGSSPLH
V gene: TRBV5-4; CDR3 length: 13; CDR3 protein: ASSLNPLANYGYT
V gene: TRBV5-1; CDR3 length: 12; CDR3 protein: ASSYDSQNTEAF
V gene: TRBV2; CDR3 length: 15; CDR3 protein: ASSDGSRGRVQETQY
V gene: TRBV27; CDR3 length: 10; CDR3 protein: ASSLLGNEQF
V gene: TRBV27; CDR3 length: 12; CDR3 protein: ASSLVAADNEQF
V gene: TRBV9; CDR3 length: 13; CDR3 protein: ASSVSDREDQPQH
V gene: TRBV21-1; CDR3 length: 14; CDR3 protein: ASSKAPGGVSYEQY
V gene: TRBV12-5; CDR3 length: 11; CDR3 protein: ASELGRQETQY
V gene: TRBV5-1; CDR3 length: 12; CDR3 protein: ASSLAKGATEAF
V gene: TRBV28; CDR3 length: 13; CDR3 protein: ASSLRTGFTDTQY
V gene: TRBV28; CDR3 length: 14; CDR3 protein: ASSLLAGVPYNEQF
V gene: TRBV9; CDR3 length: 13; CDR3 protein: ASSVGGGAPDTQY
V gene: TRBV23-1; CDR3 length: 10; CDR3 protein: ASSSRNYGYT
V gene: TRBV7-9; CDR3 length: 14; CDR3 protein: ASSRLEGRGPDTQY
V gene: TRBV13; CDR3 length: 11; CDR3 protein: ASSLEQEGEQF
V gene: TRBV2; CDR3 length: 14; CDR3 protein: ASSDPGSTGANVLT
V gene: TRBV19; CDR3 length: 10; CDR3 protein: ASSHLNTEAF
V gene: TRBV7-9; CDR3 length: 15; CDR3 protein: ASSPGTAQFNTGELF
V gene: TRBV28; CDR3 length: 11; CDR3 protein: ASSLLSNYEQF
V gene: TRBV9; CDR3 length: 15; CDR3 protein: ASSVGDSGKLTGELF
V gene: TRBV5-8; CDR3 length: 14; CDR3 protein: ASSLRQGLAKNIQY
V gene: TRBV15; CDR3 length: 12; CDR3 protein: ATRGGDSGNTIY
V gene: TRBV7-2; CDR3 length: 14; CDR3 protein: ASSLIAGGSYNEQF
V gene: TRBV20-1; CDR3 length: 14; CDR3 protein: SASVDRYSDQETQY
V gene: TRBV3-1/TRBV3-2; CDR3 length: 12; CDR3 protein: ASSQGQGRETQY
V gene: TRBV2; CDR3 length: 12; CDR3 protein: ASRSLAGGFEQY
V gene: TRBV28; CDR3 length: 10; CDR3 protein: ASSLSPTEAF
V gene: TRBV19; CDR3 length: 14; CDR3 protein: ASSIGQGTNTGELF
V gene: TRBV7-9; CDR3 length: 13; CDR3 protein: ASRKGLAGGNEQF
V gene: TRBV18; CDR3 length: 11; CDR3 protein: ASWQTGVAEAF